Presented here are 27 T cell receptor beta chains from one specimen sequenced in a study of blood T cells in healthy people across ages. With a J-beta primer mix and a sample-barcoded 5' primer, a second PCR ran 7 to 11 cycles. TCRdb ran MiXCR on the 5' RACE reads and lists one entry per CDR3 protein. The sample gives roughly 800,000 distinct CDR3 sequences, approximately 25% of which show up once; 3% to 4.5% is in the top ten. This sample also belongs to another study, concerning T cells of mothers and their children.

The specimen was blood. The receptors derive from a boy under 18 in good health.

Points on this clonotype: A much larger clone lies a single base off, so this may be a read error. The chain has TRBV28 and TRBJ2-5; D possibly corresponds to TRBD1 (6 bases). V lost 3 bases and J 11 bases, leaving 19 bases between the germline ends. The CDR3 is made up of 14 amino acids. Germline V gives CDR1 MDHEN, CDR2 SYDVKM. For the CDR3, the DNA is TGTGCCAGCAGTTTCAGGGGCCGCTCCTACAAGCAGTACTTC. Translation: CASSFRGRSYKQYF.

V and J are TRBV7-9 and TRBJ2-7; D perhaps matches TRBD1 (8 bases). The CDR3 covers 15 residues. CDR1 is SEHNR, CDR2 FQNEAQ, per germline (reference sequence). The V gene lost 5 bases and the J gene lost 2 bases, with 16 bases spanning the gap. The CDR3 coding sequence is TGTGCCAGCAGCGCACAGGGGGGGGAGACCTACGAGCAGTACTTC. Translated: CASSAQGGETYEQYF. Supplemented by reference TRBV7-9 and TRBJ2-7, the full variable domain reads DTGVSQNPRHKITKRGQNVTFRCDPISEHNRLYWYRQTLGQGPEFLTYFQNEAQLEKSRLLSDRFSAERPKGSFSTLEIQRTEQGDSAMYLCASSAQGGETYEQYFGPGTRLTVT.

The J gene is TRBJ2-5, the V gene TRBV11-2; TRBD1 might be the D (5 bases). The J call may be incorrect, as the DNA end agrees better with TRBJ2-7. Germline CDR1 and CDR2: SGHAT and FQNNGV. The CDR3 covers 14 residues. The CDR3 region is CASSLVLGLYEQYF. CDR3 DNA sequence: TGTGCCAGCAGCTTAGTTCTGGGGCTCTACGAGCAGTACTTC.

V is TRBV4-1 and J is TRBJ2-5; D gene ambiguous. The J call is in doubt because the DNA end fits TRBJ2-7 better. The CDR3 is 16 residues long. The germline V gene has CDR1 MGHRA and CDR2 YSYEKL. The CDR3: CASSQGQAYSRYEQYF. The CDR3 DNA reads as TGCGCCAGCAGCCAAGGGCAGGCTTACTCTCGCTACGAGCAGTACTTC.

This clonotype turned up a few times. This sequence joins TRBV19 and TRBJ1-1, with a weak D call TRBD1 (5 bases). V dropped 0 bases and J dropped 5 bases, with 13 bases sitting between them. Germline CDR1 and CDR2: LNHDA and SQIVND (reference sequence). The CDR3 spans 15 residues. The CDR3 coding sequence is TGTGCCAGTAGTATAGAATGGGCAGGGCGGACTGAAGCTTTCTTT. This encodes CASSIEWAGRTEAFF.

In its sample, this clonotype was seen a few times. This chain uses TRBV6-2 or TRBV6-3 with TRBJ2-5; D ambiguous. The DNA end is more similar to TRBJ2-7, so the J call may be wrong. Germline V gives CDR1 MNHEY, CDR2 SVGEGT. This CDR3 comprises 12 residues. CDR3 region: CASSSANYEQYF. The CDR3 nucleotides read TGTGCCAGCAGTTCGGCTAACTACGAGCAGTACTTC.

The J gene is TRBJ2-3, the V gene TRBV10-3; 7 positions agree with TRBD2. Germline V gives CDR1 ENHRY, CDR2 SYGVKD. V shed 10 bases, J shed 4 bases, and the junction held 5 bases outside the gene matches. CDR3 length: 12 residues. CDR3 coding DNA: TGTGCCACGGGGAGGGGACCAGATACGCAGTATTTT. Translation gives CATGRGPDTQYF.

The rearrangement links TRBV21-1 to TRBJ2-5; TRBD2, as called in the table, went unchecked against the DNA. The J call may be faulty, since TRBJ2-7 better matches the DNA end. TRBV21-1 is a known pseudogene. This CDR3 comprises 16 residues. Written as DNA, the CDR3 is TGTGCCAGCAGCAAAATCACGGCAGGGAACTCCTACGAGCAGTACTTC. This gives the protein CASSKITAGNSYEQYF.

This chain connects TRBV5-4 to TRBJ1-2; no firm D call. Germline values: CDR1 SGHNT, CDR2 YYREEE (reference sequence). This CDR3 contains 13 residues. Trimming stripped 0 bases from V and 8 bases from J, with 11 bases between. The CDR3 region is CASSLDSPAGYTF. The DNA for the CDR3 is TGTGCCAGCAGCTTGGACAGCCCAGCCGGCTACACCTTC.

The V call is TRBV20-1, the J call TRBJ2-1; 16 bases align to TRBD2. The germline gives CDR1 DFQATT, CDR2 SNEGSKA (reference sequence). Trimming at V came to 3 bases and at J to 5 bases, leaving 13 bases not matched to a gene. This CDR3 has 19 amino acids. DNA of the CDR3: TGCAGTGCTAGGTCCGGGACTAGCGGGAGGGCTCGCGGCAACAATGAGCAGTTCTTC. Amino acid sequence: CSARSGTSGRARGNNEQFF.

This chain links TRBV7-8 with TRBJ2-5; D could derive from TRBD1 or TRBD2 (5 bases each). The end of the DNA is better explained by TRBJ2-7, so the J call may be wrong. Germline CDR1 SGHVS, CDR2 FQNEAQ. CDR3 size: 17 residues. CDR3 bases: TGTGCCAGCAGCTTAGGGGCCCTGAGGGGTATAACCTACGAGCAGTACTTC. Translation gives CASSLGALRGITYEQYF.

The chain has TRBV4-2 and TRBJ2-7; 15 bases are shared with TRBD2. Germline V lookup: CDR1 LGHNA, CDR2 YNFKEQ. The V segment lost 5 bases and the J segment 6 bases; nucleotides outside the gene matches: 14. The CDR3 contains 18 residues. The CDR3 DNA follows: TGTGCCAGCAGCGCCCGCTTGGGACTAGCGGGAGGCGTCGGCGAGCAGTACTTC. Translating gives CASSARLGLAGGVGEQYF.

This clonotype was counted only a few times. The rearrangement joins TRBV29-1 to TRBJ1-2, with 7 bases aligning to TRBD1. Germline CDR1 SQVTM, CDR2 ANQGSEA. V shed 8 bases, J shed 5 bases, and the junction held 5 bases outside the gene matches. This CDR3 has 11 amino acids. The chain's CDR3 is CSLWDSYGYTF. DNA for the CDR3: TGCAGCCTATGGGACAGTTATGGCTACACCTTC.

This chain connects TRBV5-1 to TRBJ2-1; possibly TRBD2 for D (5 bases). This CDR3 contains 15 residues. Germline V gene lookup returns CDR1 SGHRS and CDR2 YFSETQ. The germline V and J ends were trimmed by 0 bases and 6 bases, with 13 bases remaining between them. CDR3 residues: CASSLAPAEINEQFF. The CDR3 nucleotides read TGCGCCAGCAGCTTGGCCCCAGCGGAGATCAATGAGCAGTTCTTC.

This chain joins TRBV5-5 and TRBJ2-5; D may match TRBD1 or TRBD2 (7 bases each). Germline values: CDR1 SGHKS, CDR2 YYEKEE (reference sequence). CDR3 length: 17 amino acids. V lost 2 bases and J lost 2, with 19 bases in between. Here the CDR3 DNA reads TGTGCCAGCAGCTTACGGGACAGCGGGACTACACAAGAGACCCAGTACTTC. It specifies CASSLRDSGTTQETQYF.

The chain links TRBV7-9 to TRBJ2-7, with 9 positions matching TRBD1. V dropped 4 bases and J dropped 5; count of bases not matched to a gene: 9. The CDR3 extends over 15 amino acids. CDR1 SEHNR and CDR2 FQNEAQ come from the germline V gene (reference sequence). CDR3 region: CASSSPGQGKNEQYF. In DNA, the CDR3 is TGTGCCAGCAGCTCCCCCGGACAGGGGAAGAACGAGCAGTACTTC.

This sequence joins TRBV7-3 and TRBJ2-6, with D tentatively TRBD1 (6 bases). Germline lookup yields CDR1 SGHTA and CDR2 FQGTGA. This CDR3 spans 15 amino acids. Trimming left V 4 bases short and J 1 base short, with 8 bases between. CDR3 in amino acids: CASSSGTSGANVLTF. CDR3 nucleotide sequence: TGTGCCAGCAGCTCTGGGACATCTGGGGCCAACGTCCTGACTTTC.

This clonotype occurred a few times. The chain uses TRBV30 and TRBJ2-7, with TRBD1 matching 11 bases. The CDR3 is 14 amino acids. V trimming: 2 bases; J trimming: 2 bases; junction bases outside the gene matches: 2. From germline, CDR1 is GTSNPN and CDR2 SVGIG (reference sequence). The CDR3 DNA reads as TGTGCCTGGAGTACGGGACAGGGGGCCTACGAGCAGTACTTC. It yields the protein CAWSTGQGAYEQYF.

This clonotype was seen a few times. J is TRBJ1-1 and V is TRBV28; D remains unclear. Germline V CDR1 and CDR2: MDHEN, SYDVKM. Trimming left V 5 bases short and J 4 bases short, with 5 bases between. This CDR3 has 11 amino acids. CDR3 nucleotides: TGTGCCAGCAGTGAGGGCACTGAAGCTTTCTTT. This encodes CASSEGTEAFF.

The chain couples TRBV18 to TRBJ2-1, with D possibly being TRBD1 (6 bases). The CDR3 length is 14 residues. Germline V gene data show CDR1 as KGHSH and CDR2 as LQKENI. Between the trimmed V and J ends, which lost 3 bases and 8 bases, there was a span of 14 bases. CDR3 loop: CASSPGTGRDEQFF. The CDR3 coding sequence is TGTGCCAGCTCACCTGGTACAGGGCGAGATGAGCAGTTCTTC.

This clonotype has only a few counts. The gene calls are TRBV20-1 and TRBJ2-5; D call uncertain. The CDR3 runs to 15 residues. V gave up 3 bases and J gave up 5 bases, with 19 bases separating them. Germline-derived CDR1 and CDR2 are DFQATT and SNEGSKA (reference sequence). The CDR3 loop reads CSARPLGQLGETQYF. CDR3 nucleotide sequence: TGCAGTGCTAGGCCCCTCGGCCAGCTGGGGGAGACCCAGTACTTC.

This clonotype was seen more than once but under ten times. The V call is TRBV25-1, the J call TRBJ1-2, with 8 bases lining up with TRBD1. V lost 4 bases, J lost 13 bases, and 11 bases stayed unmatched. Germline assignment: CDR1 MGHDK and CDR2 SYGVNS. The CDR3 extends over 13 amino acids. This CDR3 reads CASSASGGVFPTF. CDR3 in DNA: TGTGCCAGCAGTGCGTCAGGGGGCGTCTTTCCCACCTTC.

The genes are TRBV19 and TRBJ2-7, with TRBD1 matching over 10 bases. Looked up from germline, CDR1 is LNHDA and CDR2 is SQIVND (reference sequence). CDR3 size: 14 residues. J gave up 5 bases and V 2 bases, and 3 bases lay outside the gene matches. The CDR3 nucleotides read TGTGCCAGTAGTATAAGGGGACAGGGGAACGAGCAGTACTTC. Its translation is CASSIRGQGNEQYF.

This clonotype appeared once. The chain couples TRBV6-1 to TRBJ1-5; TRBD1 is a possible D gene (5 bases). Germline CDR1 is MNHNS and CDR2 is SASEGT. Trimming cost V 6 bases and J 3 bases, with 12 bases left between them. CDR3 length: 14 amino acids. The CDR3 loop is CASRGWGSNQPQHF. CDR3 nucleotide sequence: TGTGCCAGCAGGGGCTGGGGCTCCAATCAGCCCCAGCATTTT.

This clonotype was detected only a few times. The genes are TRBV20-1 and TRBJ1-2; weak D call: TRBD1 (6 bases). The CDR3 is 14 residues long. Germline loops: CDR1 DFQATT, CDR2 SNEGSKA (reference sequence). Trimming removed 0 bases at V and 7 bases at J, with 15 bases between. CDR3 in amino acids: CSARDGQIVGGYTF. The CDR3 DNA is TGCAGTGCTAGAGACGGACAGATAGTCGGTGGCTACACCTTC.

This clonotype came up a few times. V gene TRBV6-2 or TRBV6-3 combines with J gene TRBJ1-2; D possibly corresponds to TRBD1 (6 bases). This CDR3 is 13 amino acids long. Germline V gene lookup returns CDR1 MNHEY and CDR2 SVGEGT. The V end was cut by 5 bases, the J end by 5 bases, with 12 bases between. The CDR3 DNA reads as TGTGCCAGCAGTGACGGGACAACGTATGGCTACACCTTC. This encodes CASSDGTTYGYTF.

The chain has TRBV30 and TRBJ2-7, with D tentatively TRBD2 (6 bases). V dropped 0 bases and J dropped 2 bases, with 11 bases sitting between them. Germline CDR1 and CDR2: GTSNPN and SVGIG (reference sequence). This CDR3 comprises 14 residues. CDR3 DNA sequence: TGTGCCTGGAGTGTACTCGGCGGGACCTACGAGCAGTACTTC. Its protein is CAWSVLGGTYEQYF.